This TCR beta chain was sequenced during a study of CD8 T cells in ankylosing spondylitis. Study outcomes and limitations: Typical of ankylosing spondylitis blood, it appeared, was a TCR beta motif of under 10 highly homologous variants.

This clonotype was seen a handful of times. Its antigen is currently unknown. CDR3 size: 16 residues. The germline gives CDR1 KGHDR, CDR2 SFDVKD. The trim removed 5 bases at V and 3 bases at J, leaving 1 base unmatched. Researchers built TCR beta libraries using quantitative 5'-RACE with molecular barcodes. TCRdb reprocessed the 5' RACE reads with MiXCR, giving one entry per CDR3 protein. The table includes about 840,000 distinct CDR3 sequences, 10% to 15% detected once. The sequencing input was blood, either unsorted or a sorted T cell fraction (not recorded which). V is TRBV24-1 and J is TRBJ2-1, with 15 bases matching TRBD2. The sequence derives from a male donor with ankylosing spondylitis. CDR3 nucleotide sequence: TGTGCCACCAGTGGGGGACTAGCGGGAGGCTACAATGAGCAGTTCTTC. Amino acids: CATSGGLAGGYNEQFF.